A selection of T cell receptor beta chains follows, all from one sample in a study of cytomegalovirus exposure and HLA in healthy donors. Assay: immunoSEQ multiplex PCR; the TCRdb copy retains only in-frame clones and omits some. The sample contains approximately 110,000 clones, under 85% of which appear only once. The sample taken for sequencing was PBMCs. The receptors were sampled from a woman in her forties or fifties in good health and CMV-seropositive. CDR3s include the opening cysteine and the closing phenylalanine or tryptophan. The D gene is left open where the match is weak. Not all rows give a size; the values are once, few, many and, for expanded clones, a class.

>-|-|TRBJ1-3|TRBV5-1
CASSLGQHSSGNTIYF
TGCGCCAGCAGCTTGGGACAGCACTCCTCTGGAAACACCATATATTTT
>-|-|TRBJ2-1|TRBV6-1
CASSEPGIYNEQFF
TGTGCCAGCAGTGAACCGGGGATCTACAATGAGCAGTTCTTC
>TRBD2|few|TRBJ2-3|TRBV9
CASSRGGHTDTQYF
TGTGCCAGCAGTCGGGGGGGCCACACAGATACGCAGTATTTT
>TRBD1|-|TRBJ1-2|TRBV28
CASSLWTGRINYGYTF
TGTGCCAGCAGTTTATGGACAGGGAGGATCAACTATGGCTACACCTTC
>TRBD2|-|TRBJ2-3|TRBV9
CASSPEGLAVTDTQYF
TGTGCCAGCAGCCCTGAGGGACTAGCGGTCACAGATACGCAGTATTTT
>TRBD1|-|TRBJ1-2|TRBV2
CASSDPGGSNPNGYTF
TGTGCCAGCAGTGACCCAGGGGGCTCAAACCCCAATGGCTACACCTTC
>-|-|TRBJ1-2|TRBV5-1
CASSLVGDGYTF
TGCGCCAGCAGCTTGGTTGGAGATGGCTACACCTTC
>-|-|TRBJ1-2|TRBV19
CASSIDGAGYTF
TGTGCCAGTAGTATAGATGGGGCTGGCTACACCTTC
>-|few|TRBJ2-5|TRBV5-1
CASSPTSSAETQYF
TGCGCCAGCAGCCCCACTAGCTCGGCTGAGACCCAGTACTTC
>-|-|TRBJ2-3|TRBV4-3
CASSGVGGNTDTQYF
TGCGCCAGCAGTGGGGTCGGAGGAAACACAGATACGCAGTATTTT
>-|-|TRBJ1-5|TRBV7-8
CASSYYPDQPQHF
TGTGCCAGCAGCTACTACCCAGATCAGCCCCAGCATTTT
>-|-|TRBJ2-5|TRBV5-1
CASSLFPGEETQYF
TGCGCCAGCAGCCTCTTTCCAGGGGAAGAGACCCAGTACTTC
>-|-|TRBJ2-1|TRBV7-2
CASSLSTGKDEQFF
TGTGCCAGCAGCTTATCCACAGGTAAAGATGAGCAGTTCTTC
>-|-|TRBJ2-3|TRBV11-2
CASSLRWDTQYF
TGTGCCAGCAGCTTGAGGTGGGATACGCAGTATTTT
>-|once|TRBJ1-1|TRBV7-9
CASSLVTEAFF
TGTGCCAGCAGCTTAGTAACTGAAGCTTTCTTT
>-|-|TRBJ2-3|TRBV4-2
CASSQEGAGPDRPDTQYF
TGTGCCAGCAGCCAAGAGGGGGCCGGCCCCGACCGCCCAGATACGCAGTATTTT
>-|-|TRBJ1-5|TRBV13
CASSTGSNQPQHF
TGTGCCAGCTCGACTGGAAGCAATCAGCCCCAGCATTTT
>-|-|TRBJ1-2|TRBV5-6
CASSLPRGADGYTF
TGTGCCAGCAGCTTGCCGCGGGGGGCGGACGGCTACACCTTC
>-|-|TRBJ2-1|TRBV6-1
CASSEAQWQGGPYNEQFF
TGTGCCAGCAGTGAAGCTCAGTGGCAGGGGGGTCCCTACAATGAGCAGTTCTTC
>TRBD1|-|TRBJ1-1|TRBV7-2
CASSRNRGGTEAFF
TGTGCCAGCAGCCGTAACAGGGGCGGCACTGAAGCTTTCTTT
>TRBD2|-|TRBJ2-5|TRBV30
CAWSDGLADIQETQYF
TGTGCCTGGAGTGATGGGCTAGCGGATATCCAAGAGACCCAGTACTTC
>TRBD1|-|TRBJ1-2|TRBV6-5
CASSDRGGYTF
TGTGCCAGCAGTGACAGGGGAGGCTACACCTTC
>TRBD2|-|TRBJ2-2|TRBV25-1
CASSGLAGGFGELFF
TGTGCCAGCTCCGGACTAGCGGGGGGATTTGGGGAGCTGTTTTTT
>-|few|TRBJ2-5|TRBV5-8
CASTGWHTQETQYF
TGTGCCAGCACCGGGTGGCATACTCAAGAGACCCAGTACTTC
>TRBD1|once|TRBJ2-3|TRBV5-1
CASRDRETDTQYF
TGCGCCAGCAGGGACAGGGAAACAGATACGCAGTATTTT
>TRBD1|-|TRBJ2-6|TRBV5-1
CASRPRPGTGNLPGANVLTF
TGCGCCAGCAGACCTAGACCCGGGACAGGGAATCTACCTGGGGCCAACGTCCTGACTTTC
>-|-|TRBJ1-6|TRBV6-6
CASSRAGGSPLHF
TGTGCCAGCAGCAGGGCCGGGGGTTCACCCCTCCACTTT
>-|-|TRBJ1-4|TRBV7-2
CASSLAWGVNEKLFF
TGTGCCAGCAGCTTGGCCTGGGGGGTCAATGAAAAACTGTTTTTT
>TRBD1|-|TRBJ2-6|TRBV18
CASSPYINRDSPSGANVLTF
TGTGCCAGCTCACCATACATCAACCGGGACAGCCCCTCTGGGGCCAACGTCCTGACTTTC
>-|-|TRBJ1-4|TRBV14
CASSPLGQVSEKLFF
TGTGCCAGCAGCCCGCTTGGACAAGTCTCTGAAAAACTGTTTTTT
>-|-|TRBJ2-5|TRBV25-1
CASSEPTQGRETQYF
TGTGCCAGCAGTGAACCCACCCAGGGTCGAGAGACCCAGTACTTC
>TRBD2|-|TRBJ2-3|TRBV9
CASSAGTSGPGDTQYF
TGTGCCAGCAGCGCCGGGACTAGCGGCCCGGGAGATACGCAGTATTTT
>TRBD1|-|TRBJ1-1|TRBV9
CASSVGQGAFLEAFF
TGTGCCAGCAGCGTCGGACAGGGGGCTTTTCTTGAAGCTTTCTTT
>-|-|TRBJ1-2|TRBV5-1
CASSSQDWGYTF
TGCGCCAGCAGCTCTCAGGACTGGGGCTACACCTTC
>TRBD1|-|TRBJ2-7|TRBV5-1
CASSLGRDRGLYEQYF
TGCGCCAGCAGCTTGGGTAGGGACAGGGGGCTCTACGAGCAGTACTTC
>-|few|TRBJ2-7|TRBV11-2
CASSLDSNYEQYF
TGTGCCAGCAGCTTAGATTCTAACTACGAGCAGTACTTC
>TRBD1|-|TRBJ2-3|TRBV9
CASSVGPGQGTDTQYF
TGTGCCAGCAGCGTAGGACCGGGACAGGGAACAGATACGCAGTATTTT
>-|-|TRBJ1-6|TRBV7-9
CSSSLRAGDSPLHF
TGTTCCAGCAGCTTAAGGGCAGGGGATTCACCCCTCCACTTT
>-|-|TRBJ2-7|TRBV5-6
CASSLSRRGKGEQYF
TGTGCCAGCAGCTTGTCTCGAAGGGGAAAGGGCGAGCAGTACTTC
>TRBD2|-|TRBJ2-7|TRBV25-1
CASSELVTRGGSYEQYF
TGTGCCAGCAGTGAACTTGTGACGCGGGGGGGTTCCTACGAGCAGTACTTC
>TRBD1|-|TRBJ1-6|TRBV18
CASSLNAGQDNSPLHF
TGTGCCAGCTCACTTAATGCGGGACAGGATAATTCACCCCTCCACTTT
>TRBD1|-|TRBJ2-2|TRBV7-9
CASSLEGQRYGELFF
TGTGCCAGCAGCCTCGAGGGACAGAGATACGGGGAGCTGTTTTTT
>TRBD2|-|TRBJ2-1|TRBV9
CASSVDGGAYNEQFF
TGTGCCAGCAGCGTAGACGGGGGGGCCTACAATGAGCAGTTCTTC
>-|once|TRBJ2-1|TRBV4-3
CASSHIRSEQFF
TGCGCCAGCAGCCATATTAGATCTGAGCAGTTCTTC
>-|-|TRBJ1-1|TRBV7-3
CASSLGGPYTEAFF
TGTGCCAGCAGCTTAGGGGGCCCCTACACTGAAGCTTTCTTT
>-|-|TRBJ1-5|TRBV19
CASSGTVTQPQHF
TGTGCCAGTAGTGGTACAGTGACCCAGCCCCAGCATTTT
>TRBD1|-|TRBJ2-2|TRBV5-1
CASSFTGAGELFF
TGCGCCAGCAGCTTCACAGGGGCCGGGGAGCTGTTTTTT
>-|few|TRBJ1-2|TRBV14
CASSQGLVDGYTF
TGTGCCAGCAGCCAAGGCTTAGTCGATGGCTACACCTTC
>-|-|TRBJ1-2|TRBV18
CASSPSSGGYTF
TGTGCCAGCTCACCGAGCTCGGGTGGCTACACCTTC
>TRBD2|-|TRBJ2-2|TRBV5-4
CASSLTSGDTGELFF
TGTGCCAGCAGCCTGACTAGCGGGGACACCGGGGAGCTGTTTTTT
>-|once|TRBJ1-1|TRBV9
CASSVEALNTEAFF
TGTGCCAGCAGCGTTGAGGCCTTGAACACTGAAGCTTTCTTT